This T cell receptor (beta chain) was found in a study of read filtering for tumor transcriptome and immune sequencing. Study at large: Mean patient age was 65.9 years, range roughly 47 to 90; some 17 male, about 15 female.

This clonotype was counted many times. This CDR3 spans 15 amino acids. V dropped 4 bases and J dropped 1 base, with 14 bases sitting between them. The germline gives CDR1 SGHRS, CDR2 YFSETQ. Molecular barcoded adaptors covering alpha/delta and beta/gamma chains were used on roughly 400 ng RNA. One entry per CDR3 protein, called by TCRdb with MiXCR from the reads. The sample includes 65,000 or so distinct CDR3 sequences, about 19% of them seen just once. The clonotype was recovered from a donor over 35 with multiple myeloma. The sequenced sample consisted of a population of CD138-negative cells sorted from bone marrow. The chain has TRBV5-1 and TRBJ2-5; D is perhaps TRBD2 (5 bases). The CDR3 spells CASSAASGVQETQYF. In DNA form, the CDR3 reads TGCGCCAGCAGCGCTGCATCCGGGGTCCAAGAGACCCAGTACTTC.